This passage covers 7 T cell receptor beta chains from one sample sequenced in a study of vaccination and CD4 T cells after COVID-19. Their specific antigens are unknown. At the Johns Hopkins FTIC core, DNA taken from cultured CD4+ T cells was sequenced by way of the Oncomine TCR Beta short-read assay. TCRdb reprocessed the PCR reads with MiXCR, giving one entry per CDR3 protein. The sample has thousands of distinct CDR3 sequences; around a sixth are singletons. Indicated treatment: approximately 11-day PBMC culture with coronavirus spike peptide pools or control peptides (ViraFEST assay). CD4+ T lymphocytes from the unexposed donor were collected before the COVID-19 pandemic (2011-2018). The sequenced sample was CD4+ T cells from blood, cultured in vitro. These receptors all come from a human donor in good health.

The chain couples TRBV7-9 to TRBJ1-4; D may be TRBD1 (5 bases). The CDR3 runs 15 residues. The V and J ends lost 5 bases and 5 bases respectively, with 15 bases between them. Per germline, CDR1 SEHNR and CDR2 FQNEAQ (reference sequence). The CDR3 sequence is CASSTSTDFNEKLFF. CDR3 coding DNA: TGTGCCAGCAGCACATCGACAGATTTCAATGAAAAACTGTTTTTT.

This clonotype was picked up a small number of times. The V gene is TRBV4-2, the J gene TRBJ2-7; D is undetermined. The CDR3 is made up of 14 amino acids. In germline, CDR1 is LGHNA, CDR2 YNFKEQ. Between the trimmed V and J ends, which lost 2 bases and 0 bases, there was a span of 8 bases. Here the CDR3 reads CASSQNPRSYEQYF. The CDR3 nucleotides are TGTGCCAGCAGCCAAAACCCCCGCTCCTACGAGCAGTACTTC.

The rearrangement links TRBV20-1 to TRBJ2-2, with TRBD2 matching over 14 bases. CDR1 DFQATT and CDR2 SNEGSKA come from the germline V gene (reference sequence). V shed 6 bases and J 5 bases; nucleotides not matched to a gene: 8. This CDR3 is 16 amino acids long. The CDR3 region is CSARTSGRPGTGELFF. The CDR3 DNA is TGCAGTGCGAGGACTAGCGGGAGGCCAGGAACCGGGGAGCTGTTTTTT.

The chain carries TRBV11-3 and TRBJ2-7; 10 bases are shared with TRBD2. This CDR3 region has 18 residues. Trimming took 0 bases from V and 0 from J; bases not matched to a gene: 8. Germline-derived CDR1 and CDR2 are SGHNT and YENEEA. The CDR3 sequence: CASSLDSGPSGSSYEQYF. The CDR3 bases are TGTGCCAGCAGCTTAGATTCGGGTCCTAGCGGGAGCTCCTACGAGCAGTACTTC. The complete variable domain, with remaining parts taken from reference TRBV11-3 and TRBJ2-7, reads EAGVVQSPRYKIIEKKQPVAFWCNPISGHNTLYWYLQNLGQGPELLIRYENEEAVDDSQLPKDRFSAERLKGVDSTLKIQPAELGDSAVYLCASSLDSGPSGSSYEQYFGPGTRLTVT.

This clonotype was seen a few times. The gene calls are TRBV10-3 and TRBJ1-5; D gene uncertain. The CDR3 totals 12 residues. V was trimmed by 3 bases and J by 4 bases, leaving 4 bases between them. Germline lookup yields CDR1 ENHRY and CDR2 SYGVKD. The CDR3 sequence: CAISDSNQPQHF. For the CDR3, the DNA is TGTGCCATCAGTGACTCGAATCAGCCCCAGCATTTT.

This clonotype is medium-sized by share. The chain has TRBV20-1 and TRBJ1-1, with TRBD1 as a possible D gene (5 bases). Germline V lookup: CDR1 DFQATT, CDR2 SNEGSKA (reference sequence). This CDR3 region has 15 residues. Trimming shortened V by 0 bases and J by 5 bases, and 16 bases separated the two germline ends. CDR3 sequence reads: CSARDQRVSGTEAFF. CDR3 sequence (DNA): TGCAGTGCTAGAGATCAAAGGGTCTCAGGGACTGAAGCTTTCTTT.

This clonotype was observed a handful of times. The chain is built from TRBV12-3 or TRBV12-4 and TRBJ2-2, with D unresolved. The V end was cut by 6 bases, the J end by 3 bases, with 5 bases between. CDR3 size: 12 residues. In nucleotides, the CDR3 is TGTGCCAGCAGCGTATACACCGGGGAGCTGTTTTTT. It yields the protein CASSVYTGELFF.